This T cell receptor (beta chain) was profiled in a study of OX40 agonist ivuxolimab in advanced cancers. Study outcomes and limitations: Both CD4+ and CD8+ T cell populations in blood had undergone clonal expansion by week 6 at 0.1 to 3.0 mg/kg.

Notes on this clone: The antigen is not known.

Sequenced by immunoSEQ multiplex PCR; TCRdb stores in-frame clones only, minus some. The sample consists of under 40,000 clones, 60% to 85% of them appearing once. The CDR3 loop spans 17 amino acids. Trimming at V came to 4 bases and at J to 1 base, leaving 5 bases not matched to a gene. Germline V CDR1 and CDR2: KGHSH, LQKENI. The V gene is TRBV18, the J gene TRBJ2-5, with TRBD2 matching 14 bases. The source was CD4+ or CD8+ T cells sorted from blood, collected in a trial of the OX40 agonist ivuxolimab. The TCR originated in an adult with an advanced solid tumor such as melanoma, head and neck, liver or kidney cancer. The CDR3 DNA sequence: TGTGCCAGCTCACTCCCGGGACTAGCGGGAGTCCAAGAGACCCAGTACTTC. Residues: CASSLPGLAGVQETQYF.